This section outlines one TCR beta chain sequence together with its context. The antigen remains unidentified. Method: immunoSEQ multiplex PCR; TCRdb's copy keeps in-frame clones and lacks some. The sample holds about 34,000 clones; approximately 72% are singletons and the top ten take about 7.1%. Cultured cells yielded isolated CD4+ T cells after 10 days. The person's infection with SARS-CoV-2, confirmed by PCR, took place between March and December 2020. Every participant took two doses of the BNT162b2 or mRNA-1273 vaccine. The data stem from a study of vaccination effects on CD4 cells after COVID-19. Study at large: Once vaccinated, a few convalescent patients were sampled both early and late afterward. Post-vaccine specimens arrived a median 72 days past the second dose. Study outcomes and limitations: Few convalescent patients and no early post-infection timepoints were included in the study.

Trimming removed 0 bases from V and 9 bases from J, with 15 bases in between. The CDR3 has 16 amino acids. CDR1 and CDR2 (germline): LGHDT, YNNKEL (reference sequence). The chain uses TRBV3-1 (or the pseudogene TRBV3-2) and TRBJ1-6; a possible D gene is TRBD1 (5 bases). The TCR originated in a human donor who had a prior SARS-CoV-2 infection. The material sequenced was CD4+ T cells from PBMCs cultured without peptide, taken after COVID-19 vaccination. The CDR3: CASSQEGIGGTSPLHF. The CDR3 nucleotides read TGTGCCAGCAGCCAAGAGGGTATCGGAGGGACTTCACCCCTCCACTTT.